The 28 T cell receptor beta chains below were found in one sample sequenced in a study of blood T cells in healthy people across ages. A second 7 to 11 cycle PCR used barcoded and J-beta primers. Each CDR3 protein is one row after TCRdb ran MiXCR on the 5' RACE reads. The sample consists of hundreds of thousands of distinct CDR3 sequences, under 65% of them appearing once. The sample comprised blood. Receptors originate from a woman of 80 years or more in good health.

This clonotype was seen at least ten times. The rearrangement uses TRBV5-1 and TRBJ2-5; D gene unclear. The length of the CDR3 is 13 residues. V was trimmed by 5 bases and J by 1 base, leaving 9 bases between them. Germline-derived CDR1 and CDR2 are SGHRS and YFSETQ. In DNA, the CDR3 is TGCGCCAGCAGTTACCGAATCCAAGAGACCCAGTACTTC. It is translated as CASSYRIQETQYF.

The J gene is TRBJ2-7, the V gene TRBV27; 9 bases fit TRBD2. The CDR3 length is 16 residues. The V and J ends lost 8 bases and 0 bases, in that order; junction bases with no gene match: 11. Germline CDR1 and CDR2: MNHEY and SMNVEV (reference sequence). This chain's CDR3 is CASGYRSGSGSYEQYF. The CDR3 bases are TGTGCCAGCGGTTACCGTAGCGGGAGCGGCTCCTACGAGCAGTACTTC.

The table lists this clonotype with many counts. This chain connects TRBV12-3 or TRBV12-4 to TRBJ2-1; 8 positions match TRBD2. The trim removed 3 bases at V and 9 bases at J, leaving 13 bases unmatched. The CDR3 extends over 16 amino acids. The CDR3 sequence is CASSFRGGGRSGEQFF. CDR3 nucleotide sequence: TGTGCCAGCAGTTTTAGGGGAGGCGGGAGGTCCGGTGAGCAGTTCTTC.

This clonotype appeared a single time. This chain links TRBV5-1 with TRBJ2-2, with D perhaps matching TRBD1 (5 bases). The CDR3 consists of 17 residues. Trimming shortened V by 2 bases and J by 4 bases, and 18 bases separated the two germline ends. In germline, CDR1 is SGHRS, CDR2 YFSETQ. CDR3 sequence reads: CASSLTISGRSTGELFF. The CDR3 DNA reads TGCGCCAGCAGCTTAACGATATCAGGGCGGAGCACCGGGGAGCTGTTTTTT.

This clonotype was seen just once. Relative to the germline gene, one junction end is altered; a read error may explain this. V gene TRBV19 combines with J gene TRBJ2-1, with 9 bases identical to TRBD2. CDR3 length equals 16 residues. Looked up from germline, CDR1 is LNHDA and CDR2 is SQIVND (reference sequence). This CDR3 reads CARSIASGNNYNEQFF. The DNA of the CDR3 is TGTGCCCGTAGTATTGCTAGCGGGAACAACTACAATGAGCAGTTCTTC.

In this sample, this clonotype turned up many times. The chain combines TRBV3-1 with TRBJ2-1; D call uncertain. CDR3 size: 15 residues. Germline CDR1 and CDR2: LGHDT and YNNKEL (reference sequence). V was cut by 4 bases and J by 6 bases, with 16 bases left in between. The CDR3 spells CASSLVSISSNEQFF. The CDR3 nucleotides read TGTGCCAGCAGCCTCGTCAGCATTTCGTCCAATGAGCAGTTCTTC.

This clonotype was observed at least ten times. V usage is TRBV11-2 and J usage is TRBJ2-5; 8 bases map to TRBD2. From germline, CDR1 is SGHAT and CDR2 FQNNGV. After removal of 6 bases from V and 1 base from J, the junction contained 7 bases not matched to a gene. This CDR3 has 15 amino acids. CDR3 nucleotides: TGTGCCAGCAGACCCGGGACTAGAACCCAAGAGACCCAGTACTTC. Protein: CASRPGTRTQETQYF.

To note about this clonotype: The germline gene is not matched at one end of the junction; a read error may be the cause. The chain recombines TRBV27 with TRBJ2-1; D unclear. The CDR3 extends over 16 amino acids. The germline gives CDR1 MNHEY, CDR2 SMNVEV (reference sequence). CDR3 sequence reads: CASSLSGWPVSNEHFF. The CDR3 DNA sequence: TGTGCCAGCAGTTTATCGGGGTGGCCGGTTAGTAATGAGCATTTCTTC.

On this clonotype itself: A read error may be the cause here, since a much bigger clone is one base away. The genes are TRBV7-9 and TRBJ2-1; D call uncertain. The CDR3 has 12 residues. The germline CDR1 and CDR2 sequences are SEHNR and FQNEAQ (reference sequence). V was clipped by 5 bases and J by 9 bases, with 11 bases between them. Here the CDR3 reads CASSPRTSEQFF. The CDR3, as DNA: TGTGCCAGCAGCCCGCGTACCAGTGAGCAGTTCTTC.

The chain employs TRBV27 and TRBJ1-5, with 7 positions matching TRBD1. Trimming at V came to 11 bases and at J to 2 bases, leaving 9 bases not matched to a gene. The CDR3 spans 14 residues. CDR1 and CDR2 (germline): MNHEY, SMNVEV (reference sequence). CDR3 sequence (DNA): TGTGCCGGCAAAAGGGGGCAGGGCAATCAGCCCCAGCATTTT. Its translation: CAGKRGQGNQPQHF.

J is TRBJ2-1 and V is TRBV3-1, with 7 nucleotides matching TRBD1. The germline CDR1 and CDR2 sequences are LGHDT and YNNKEL (reference sequence). This CDR3 contains 14 residues. With 3 bases clipped from V and 5 bases from J, the junction kept 4 bases outside the gene matches. CDR3 loop: CASSHSGQHNEQFF. The CDR3 coding sequence is TGTGCCAGCAGCCACTCGGGACAGCACAATGAGCAGTTCTTC.

This clonotype was detected only a few times. The chain joins TRBV20-1 to TRBJ2-5; 8 nucleotides line up with TRBD2. The junction had 6 bases not matched to a gene; V was cut back by 0 bases and J by 6 bases. CDR3 length equals 14 residues. The germline V gene encodes CDR1 DFQATT and CDR2 SNEGSKA (reference sequence). The chain's CDR3 is CSARDASGQKTQYF. The DNA of the CDR3 is TGCAGTGCTAGAGATGCTAGCGGGCAAAAGACCCAGTACTTC.

This clonotype was detected ten times or more. This chain connects TRBV10-3 to TRBJ2-7; D not resolved. Per the germline V gene, CDR1 is ENHRY and CDR2 is SYGVKD. The CDR3 extends over 12 amino acids. V was cut by 3 bases and J by 1 base, with 4 bases left in between. Here the CDR3 reads CAISDRSYEQYF. CDR3 in DNA: TGTGCCATCAGTGACAGGTCCTACGAGCAGTACTTC.

The chain carries TRBV2 and TRBJ2-5, with 7 bases matching TRBD1. The trim removed 6 bases at V and 11 bases at J, leaving 18 bases unmatched. This CDR3 contains 15 residues. In germline, CDR1 is SNHLY, CDR2 FYNNEI. The CDR3 spells CASSQDRASYNEQYF. The CDR3 DNA reads TGTGCCAGCAGCCAAGACAGGGCGTCCTACAATGAGCAGTACTTC. The full variable domain, with the rest looked up from reference TRBV2 and TRBJ2-5, is EPEVTQTPSHQVTQMGQEVILRCVPISNHLYFYWYRQILGQKVEFLVSFYNNEISEKSEIFDDQFSVERPDGSNFTLKIRSTKLEDSAMYFCASSQDRASYNEQYFGPGTRLLVL.

This clonotype was observed many times. The chain is built from TRBV3-1 and TRBJ1-2, with a possible D match to TRBD1 (6 bases). In germline, CDR1 is LGHDT, CDR2 YNNKEL (reference sequence). Trimming left V 3 bases short and J 7 bases short, with 12 bases between. This CDR3 is built from 13 residues. Written as DNA, the CDR3 is TGTGCCAGCAGCCAGGTAGGACAGTCTGGCTACACCTTC. It codes for CASSQVGQSGYTF. The variable domain in full, completed from reference TRBV3-1 and TRBJ1-2, reads DTAVSQTPKYLVTQMGNDKSIKCEQNLGHDTMYWYKQDSKKFLKIMFSYNNKELIINETVPNRFSPKSPDKAHLNLHINSLELGDSAVYFCASSQVGQSGYTFGSGTRLTVV.

J is TRBJ2-3 and V is TRBV28; the match to TRBD2 covers 10 bases. CDR1 MDHEN and CDR2 SYDVKM come from the germline V gene. V lost 5 bases, J lost 4 bases, and 9 bases stayed unmatched. The CDR3 is 16 amino acids. CDR3 in amino acids: CASSPIAGGRADTQYF. The DNA of the CDR3 is TGTGCCAGCAGTCCTATAGCGGGGGGTCGGGCAGATACGCAGTATTTT.

In its sample, this clonotype was seen once. Since a much larger clone is just one base distant, this may be a read error. This rearrangement joins TRBV4-2 to TRBJ1-1; 9 bases are shared with TRBD1. The germline gives CDR1 LGHNA, CDR2 YNFKEQ. The V and J ends lost 0 bases and 3 bases, in that order; junction bases with no gene match: 5. There are 16 residues in the CDR3. The CDR3 loop is CASSQEGTGMDTEAFF. DNA for the CDR3: TGTGCCAGCAGCCAAGAGGGGACAGGGATGGACACTGAAGCTTTCTTT.

A word on this clonotype: It may be a read error: a sequence one base away is much more abundant. This rearrangement joins TRBV27 to TRBJ1-2; TRBD1 aligns across 9 bases. The CDR3 loop spans 14 amino acids. The junction had 8 bases not matched to a gene; V was cut back by 5 bases and J by 7 bases. Per germline, CDR1 MNHEY and CDR2 SMNVEV (reference sequence). This CDR3 reads CASSPGDRAAGYTF. The CDR3 bases are TGTGCCAGCAGTCCGGGGGACAGGGCGGCTGGCTACACCTTC.

The chain carries TRBV20-1 and TRBJ2-5; 9 bases are shared with TRBD2. Per the germline V gene, CDR1 is DFQATT and CDR2 is SNEGSKA (reference sequence). With 6 bases clipped from V and 3 bases from J, the junction kept 8 bases outside the gene matches. The CDR3 has 14 amino acids. CDR3 DNA sequence: TGCAGTGCACCTGGACTAGCGAAGAAAGAGACCCAGTACTTC. This encodes CSAPGLAKKETQYF.

The chain combines TRBV15 with TRBJ2-4, with 9 bases aligning to TRBD1. With the DNA end fitting TRBJ2-7 better, the J assignment may be wrong. The CDR3 loop spans 18 amino acids. Germline values: CDR1 LNHNV, CDR2 YYDKDF (reference sequence). The CDR3 protein is CATGRDFRPGQGDYEQYF. The CDR3 DNA reads TGTGCCACTGGCAGAGATTTTAGGCCGGGACAGGGCGACTACGAGCAGTACTTC.

There are many counts of this clonotype. V is TRBV6-6 and J is TRBJ2-1; 12 nucleotides align to TRBD1. Germline V CDR1 and CDR2: MNHNY, SVGAGI (reference sequence). The ends lost 0 bases at V and 6 bases at J; junction bases unmatched: 6. The CDR3 is made up of 17 amino acids. The CDR3 sequence: CASSYSAGTGGLNEQFF. The CDR3 nucleotides read TGTGCCAGCAGTTACTCTGCCGGGACAGGGGGCCTCAATGAGCAGTTCTTC.

V is TRBV20-1 and J is TRBJ2-1; no reliable D call. The DNA end lines up better with TRBJ2-7; the J call may be wrong. This CDR3 region has 14 residues. Germline V gene lookup returns CDR1 DFQATT and CDR2 SNEGSKA (reference sequence). The CDR3 bases are TGCAGTGCTCGCCCAGAATCTTCCTACAATGAGCAGTACTTC. This sequence encodes CSARPESSYNEQYF.

Remarks on this clonotype: Possible read error: a much larger clone is one base away. The CDR3 reads CSAAPGGNSYNGQFF. Written as DNA, the CDR3 is TGCAGTGCCGCCCCAGGGGGGAACTCCTACAATGGGCAGTTCTTC. The chain is built from TRBV20-1 and TRBJ2-1; possible D gene TRBD1, 7 bases. The CDR3 contains 15 residues. Germline V gene sequence: CDR1 DFQATT, CDR2 SNEGSKA (reference sequence).

The chain has TRBV5-5 and TRBJ1-1, with a weak D call TRBD1 (6 bases). The CDR3 sequence is 15 residues long. Germline assignment: CDR1 SGHKS and CDR2 YYEKEE (reference sequence). V was cut by 0 bases and J by 1 base, with 10 bases left in between. CDR3 amino acids: CASSLETGRNTEAFF. CDR3 nucleotide sequence: TGTGCCAGCAGCTTGGAGACAGGACGGAACACTGAAGCTTTCTTT.

This clonotype has only a few counts. The J gene is TRBJ2-7, the V gene TRBV6-5, with D tentatively TRBD1 (5 bases). CDR1 is MNHEY and CDR2 is SVGAGI in the germline V gene. The CDR3 runs to 14 residues. V was cut by 6 bases and J by 0 bases, with 12 bases left in between. The CDR3: CASRSQGNSYEQYF. CDR3 bases: TGTGCCAGCAGGTCTCAGGGAAACTCCTACGAGCAGTACTTC.

The gene calls are TRBV7-9 and TRBJ2-5; 8 bases align to TRBD1. This CDR3 is built from 15 residues. The germline gives CDR1 SEHNR, CDR2 FQNEAQ (reference sequence). The junction had 10 bases not matched to a gene; V was cut back by 5 bases and J by 5 bases. The DNA for the CDR3 is TGTGCCAGCAGCCCCCGGACAGGGTCGGTTGAGACCCAGTACTTC. Protein: CASSPRTGSVETQYF.

This chain links TRBV7-9 with TRBJ1-2; TRBD1 agrees at 7 bases. This CDR3 is 16 amino acids long. From germline, CDR1 is SEHNR and CDR2 FQNEAQ (reference sequence). V dropped 7 bases and J dropped 2; count of bases not matched to a gene: 13. CDR3 in amino acids: CASNAPPGGPNYGYTF. The CDR3 bases are TGTGCCAGCAACGCCCCCCCAGGGGGACCGAACTATGGCTACACCTTC. Complete variable domain (other parts from reference TRBV7-9 and TRBJ1-2): DTGVSQNPRHKITKRGQNVTFRCDPISEHNRLYWYRQTLGQGPEFLTYFQNEAQLEKSRLLSDRFSAERPKGSFSTLEIQRTEQGDSAMYLCASNAPPGGPNYGYTFGSGTRLTVV.

The chain combines TRBV28 with TRBJ2-7, with D uncertain. The CDR3 totals 12 residues. Trimming shortened V by 6 bases and J by 6 bases, and 12 bases separated the two germline ends. Germline CDR1 reads MDHEN; CDR2 reads SYDVKM. The CDR3 coding sequence is TGTGCCAGCAGCCTCGGGTGGGGCGAGCAGTACTTC. This translates into CASSLGWGEQYF.